Detailed here is one TCR beta chain. What it binds is unknown. The data were obtained in a study of blood T cells in healthy people across ages. Study-wide results and limits: Roughly linear declines in TCR beta diversity per million T cells occurred with age.

Healthy Caucasians from Russia aged roughly 6 to 100 served as donors. A J-beta primer mix and a sample-barcoded 5' primer were used in a second PCR of roughly 7 to 12 cycles. TCRdb redid the calling of the 5' RACE reads with MiXCR, one entry per CDR3 protein. This table has hundreds of thousands of distinct CDR3 sequences, about 28% appearing once. The sequence was collected from a woman of 80 years or more in good health. Sequenced sample: blood.

In DNA form, the CDR3 reads TGCAGTGCTAGGGGGACTAGCGAAGAAGAGACCCAGTACTTC. This codes for CSARGTSEEETQYF. This chain uses TRBV20-1 with TRBJ2-5; 10 nucleotides line up with TRBD2. Germline V gene sequence: CDR1 DFQATT, CDR2 SNEGSKA (reference sequence). This CDR3 spans 14 amino acids. V gave up 3 bases and J gave up 3 bases; unmatched junction bases: 4.